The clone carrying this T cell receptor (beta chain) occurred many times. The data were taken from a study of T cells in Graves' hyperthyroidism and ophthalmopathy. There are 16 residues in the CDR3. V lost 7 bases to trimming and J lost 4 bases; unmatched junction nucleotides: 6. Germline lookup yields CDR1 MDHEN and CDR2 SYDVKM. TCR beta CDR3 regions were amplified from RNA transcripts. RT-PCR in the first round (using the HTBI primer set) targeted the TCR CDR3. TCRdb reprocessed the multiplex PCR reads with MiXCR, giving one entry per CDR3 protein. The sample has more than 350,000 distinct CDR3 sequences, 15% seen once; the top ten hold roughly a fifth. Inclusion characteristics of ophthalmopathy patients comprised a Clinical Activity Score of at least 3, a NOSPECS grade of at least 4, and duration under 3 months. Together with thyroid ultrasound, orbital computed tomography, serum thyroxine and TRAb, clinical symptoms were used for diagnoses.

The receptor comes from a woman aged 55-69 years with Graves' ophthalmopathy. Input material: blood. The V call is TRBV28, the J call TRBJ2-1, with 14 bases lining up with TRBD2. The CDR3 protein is CASIGTSGGDYNEQFF. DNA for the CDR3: TGTGCCAGCATTGGGACTAGCGGGGGAGATTACAATGAGCAGTTCTTC.